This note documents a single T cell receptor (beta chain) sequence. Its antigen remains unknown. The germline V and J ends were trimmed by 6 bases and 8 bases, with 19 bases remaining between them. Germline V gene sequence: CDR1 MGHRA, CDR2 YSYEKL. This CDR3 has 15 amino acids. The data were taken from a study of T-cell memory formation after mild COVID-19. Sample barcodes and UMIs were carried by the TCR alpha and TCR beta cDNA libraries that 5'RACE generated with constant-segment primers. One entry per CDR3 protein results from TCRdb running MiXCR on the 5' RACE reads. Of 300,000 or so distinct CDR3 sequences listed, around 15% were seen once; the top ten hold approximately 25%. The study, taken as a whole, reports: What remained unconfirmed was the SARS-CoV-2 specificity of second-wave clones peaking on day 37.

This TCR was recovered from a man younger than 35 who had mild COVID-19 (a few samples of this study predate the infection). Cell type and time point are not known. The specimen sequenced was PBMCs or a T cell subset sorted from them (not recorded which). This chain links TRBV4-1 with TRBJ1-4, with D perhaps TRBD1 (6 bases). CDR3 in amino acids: CASRHRVTAREKLFF. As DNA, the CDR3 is TGCGCCAGCAGACACAGGGTTACCGCTAGAGAAAAACTGTTTTTT.